This entry lists 7 T cell receptor beta chains sequenced from one sample in a study of cytomegalovirus exposure and HLA in healthy donors. Vbeta (60) and Jbeta (13) primers were used in the PCR. Sequencing was performed with immunoSEQ multiplex PCR; in TCRdb, only in-frame clones are kept and a portion is missing. The sample lists 45,000 to 65,000 clones; 82% were seen once. The material sequenced was PBMCs. These receptors were taken from a woman younger than 30 in good health and CMV-seronegative.

The rearrangement uses TRBV5-1 and TRBJ2-1; 9 nucleotides align to TRBD2. Germline values: CDR1 SGHRS, CDR2 YFSETQ. The CDR3 is 16 amino acids. The J segment lost 8 bases and the V segment lost 0 bases, leaving 9 bases of the junction unmatched. This CDR3 reads CASSLEGGRVYHEQFF. The CDR3 DNA sequence: TGCGCCAGCAGCTTGGAGGGCGGGAGGGTGTATCATGAGCAGTTCTTC.

This clone was detected only once. The V call is TRBV7-9, the J call TRBJ2-1; 10 bases line up with TRBD1. Germline values: CDR1 SEHNR, CDR2 FQNEAQ (reference sequence). The CDR3 extends over 16 amino acids. V lost 3 bases and J lost 9; bases outside the gene matches: 11. In DNA form, the CDR3 reads TGTGCCAGCAGCTTGAGGGAGGGACAGGGGTCAGGTGAGCAGTTCTTC. It specifies CASSLREGQGSGEQFF.

V and J are TRBV10-3 and TRBJ2-3, with 11 bases lining up with TRBD2. The CDR3 has 16 residues. Germline lookup yields CDR1 ENHRY and CDR2 SYGVKD. V trimming: 2 bases; J trimming: 6 bases; junction bases outside the gene matches: 7. The CDR3 protein is CAISEGVAGGRDTQYF. CDR3 sequence (DNA): TGTGCCATCAGTGAGGGGGTAGCGGGAGGGAGGGATACGCAGTATTTT.

The chain joins TRBV29-1 to TRBJ2-1, with D perhaps matching TRBD1 (6 bases). The V gene lost 0 bases and the J gene lost 3 bases, with 12 bases spanning the gap. CDR1 SQVTM and CDR2 ANQGSEA come from the germline V gene. This CDR3 is built from 15 residues. CDR3 in DNA: TGCAGCGTTGAAGAGCAGGGGTCGTACTACAATGAGCAGTTCTTC. Encoded protein: CSVEEQGSYYNEQFF.

The rearrangement joins TRBV2 to TRBJ2-1; 7 nucleotides agree with TRBD1. Per germline, CDR1 SNHLY and CDR2 FYNNEI. Losses at the gene ends were 6 bases for V and 8 bases for J; bases not matched to a gene: 7. This CDR3 is built from 13 residues. In DNA form, the CDR3 reads TGTGCCAGCAGAACAGGGGTGAGCGATGAGCAGTTCTTC. Its protein is CASRTGVSDEQFF.

This clone appeared a few times. The gene calls are TRBV2 and TRBJ2-5, with a possible D match to TRBD1 (5 bases). Trimming cost V 7 bases and J 4 bases, with 16 bases left between them. Germline loops: CDR1 SNHLY, CDR2 FYNNEI. This CDR3 region has 14 residues. The CDR3 is CASMGRGSLETQYF. Here the CDR3 DNA reads TGTGCCAGCATGGGGCGTGGCAGCCTAGAGACCCAGTACTTC.

This clone was picked up one time. The rearrangement joins TRBV10-3 to TRBJ2-7; possible D gene TRBD2, 6 bases. Germline assignment: CDR1 ENHRY and CDR2 SYGVKD. The CDR3 has 13 residues. Trimming removed 3 bases from V and 6 bases from J, with 12 bases in between. CDR3 sequence reads: CAISEGQGGEQYF. Here the CDR3 DNA reads TGTGCCATCAGTGAAGGGCAGGGAGGCGAGCAGTACTTC.